The TCR beta chain described here comes from a study of Tregs in tolerant kidney transplant recipients. Study-level findings and limits: Validation in larger populations is needed because few patients were studied. Donor-specific Treg expansion exceeded global Treg expansion in tolerant patients, suggesting antigen drive.

The V and J ends lost 3 bases and 5 bases respectively, with 4 bases between them. Looked up from germline, CDR1 is SGHVS and CDR2 is FNYEAQ. The CDR3 loop spans 11 amino acids. The assay was immunoSEQ multiplex PCR, and TCRdb's table has in-frame clones only and misses some. The table shows roughly 80,000 clones, with about 91% occurring only once. On this clone: Its specificity is not known. Within the sample, other DNA sequences also encode this same CDR3.

Mixed chimerism was transient after nonmyeloablative marrow transplants from related graft donors. Thawed PBMCs were FACS-sorted into unstimulated CD4+CD25+CD127- regulatory T cells, CD4+CD25- non-regulatory cells, CD4 and CD8 cells. This sequence joins TRBV7-6 and TRBJ2-5; D not certain. The clonotype was recovered from a human patient who received a combined kidney and bone marrow transplant. Some T cells may be transferred from the graft donor. The sample was CD4+ T cells from blood (PBMCs), taken 24 months after the transplant. The CDR3 coding sequence is TGTGCCAGCAGCTTCGGTGAGACCCAGTACTTC. Protein: CASSFGETQYF. The variable domain in full, with the rest retrieved from reference TRBV7-6 and TRBJ2-5, is GAGVSQSPRYKVTKRGQDVALRCDPISGHVSLYWYRQALGQGPEFLTYFNYEAQQDKSGLPNDRFSAERPEGSISTLTIQRTEQRDSAMYRCASSFGETQYFGPGTRLLVL.